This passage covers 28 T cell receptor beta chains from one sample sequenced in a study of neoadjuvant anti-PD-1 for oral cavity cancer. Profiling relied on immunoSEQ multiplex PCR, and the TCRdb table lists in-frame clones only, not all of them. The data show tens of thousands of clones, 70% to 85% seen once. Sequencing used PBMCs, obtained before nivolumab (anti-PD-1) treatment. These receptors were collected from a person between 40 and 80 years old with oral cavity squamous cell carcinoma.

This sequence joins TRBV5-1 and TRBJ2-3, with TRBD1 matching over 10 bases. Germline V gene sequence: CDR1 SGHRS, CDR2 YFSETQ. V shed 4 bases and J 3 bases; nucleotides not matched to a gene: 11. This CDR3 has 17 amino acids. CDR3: CASSVHRDRGWTDTQYF. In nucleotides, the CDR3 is TGCGCCAGCAGCGTACACCGGGACAGGGGTTGGACAGATACGCAGTATTTT.

DNA for the CDR3: TGTGCCAGTACCCGGGAGGGGTATACCGGGGAGCTGTTTTTT. Its translation is CASTREGYTGELFF. V gene TRBV19 combines with J gene TRBJ2-2; 8 positions agree with TRBD2. V lost 7 bases, J lost 5 bases, and 6 bases stayed unmatched. Germline lookup yields CDR1 LNHDA and CDR2 SQIVND (reference sequence). The CDR3 spans 14 residues.

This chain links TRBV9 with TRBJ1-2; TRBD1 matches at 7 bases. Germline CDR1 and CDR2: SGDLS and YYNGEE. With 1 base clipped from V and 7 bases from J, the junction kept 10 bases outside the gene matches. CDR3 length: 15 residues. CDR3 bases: TGTGCCAGCAGCGTAAACAGGGGAGAAGGAAGTGGCTACACCTTC. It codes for CASSVNRGEGSGYTF.

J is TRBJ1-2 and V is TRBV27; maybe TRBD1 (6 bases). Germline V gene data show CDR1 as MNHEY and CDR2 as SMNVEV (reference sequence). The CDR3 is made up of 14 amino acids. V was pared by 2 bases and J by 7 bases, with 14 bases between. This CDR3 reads CASSLRGARLGYTF. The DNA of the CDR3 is TGTGCCAGCAGTTTACGGGGGGCGCGGCTTGGCTACACCTTC.

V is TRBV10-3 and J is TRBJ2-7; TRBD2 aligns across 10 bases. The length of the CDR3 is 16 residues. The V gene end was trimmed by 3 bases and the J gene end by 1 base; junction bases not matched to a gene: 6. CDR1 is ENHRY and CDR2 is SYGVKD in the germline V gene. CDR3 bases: TGTGCCATCAGTGACACGGGACTAGCGAATTCCTACGAGCAGTACTTC. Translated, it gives CAISDTGLANSYEQYF.

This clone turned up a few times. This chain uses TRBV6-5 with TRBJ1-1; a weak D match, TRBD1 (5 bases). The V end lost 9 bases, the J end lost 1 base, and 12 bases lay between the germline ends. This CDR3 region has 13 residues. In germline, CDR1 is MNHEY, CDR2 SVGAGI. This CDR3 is CASSGLENTEAFF. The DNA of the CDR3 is TGTGCCAGTTCAGGGCTAGAGAACACTGAAGCTTTCTTT.

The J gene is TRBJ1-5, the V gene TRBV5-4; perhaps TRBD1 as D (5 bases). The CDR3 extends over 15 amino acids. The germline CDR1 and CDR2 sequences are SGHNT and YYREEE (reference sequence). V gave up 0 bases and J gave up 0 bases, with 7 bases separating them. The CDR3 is CASSLGGISNQPQHF. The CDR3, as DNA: TGTGCCAGCAGCTTGGGGGGGATTAGCAATCAGCCCCAGCATTTT.

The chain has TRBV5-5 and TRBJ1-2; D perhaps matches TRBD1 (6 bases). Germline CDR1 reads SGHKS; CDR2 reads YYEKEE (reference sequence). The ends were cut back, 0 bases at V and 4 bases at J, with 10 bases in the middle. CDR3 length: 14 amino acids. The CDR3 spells CASSLARGPYGYTF. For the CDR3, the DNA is TGTGCCAGCAGCTTGGCCAGGGGCCCCTATGGCTACACCTTC. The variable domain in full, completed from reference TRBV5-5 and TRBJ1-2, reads DAGVTQSPTHLIKTRGQQVTLRCSPISGHKSVSWYQQVLGQGPQFIFQYYEKEERGRGNFPDRFSARQFPNYSSELNVNALLLGDSALYLCASSLARGPYGYTFGSGTRLTVV.

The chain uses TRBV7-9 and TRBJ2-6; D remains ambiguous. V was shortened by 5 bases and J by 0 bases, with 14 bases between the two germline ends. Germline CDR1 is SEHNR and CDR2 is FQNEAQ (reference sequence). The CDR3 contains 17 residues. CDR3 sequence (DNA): TGTGCCAGCAGCACTCTTTTGAGCGTCTCTGGGGCCAACGTCCTGACTTTC. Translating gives CASSTLLSVSGANVLTF.

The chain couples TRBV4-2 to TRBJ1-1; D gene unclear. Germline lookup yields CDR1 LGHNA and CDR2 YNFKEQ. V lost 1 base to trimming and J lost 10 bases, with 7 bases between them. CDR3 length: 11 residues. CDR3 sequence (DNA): TGTGCCAGCAGCCAAGCCAGTAGAGCTTTCTTT. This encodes CASSQASRAFF.

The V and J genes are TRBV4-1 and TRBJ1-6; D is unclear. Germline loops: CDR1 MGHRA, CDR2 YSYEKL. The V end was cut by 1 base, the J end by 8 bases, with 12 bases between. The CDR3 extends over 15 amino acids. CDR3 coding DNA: TGCGCCAGCAGCCAAGGACACCTCCGATATTCACCCCTCCACTTT. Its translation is CASSQGHLRYSPLHF.

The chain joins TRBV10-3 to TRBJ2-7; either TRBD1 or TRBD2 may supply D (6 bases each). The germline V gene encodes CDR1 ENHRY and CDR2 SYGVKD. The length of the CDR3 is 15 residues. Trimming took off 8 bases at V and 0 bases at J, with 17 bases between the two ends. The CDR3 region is CAIGGLGTYSYEQYF. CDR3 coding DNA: TGTGCCATCGGGGGCTTAGGGACTTACTCCTACGAGCAGTACTTC.

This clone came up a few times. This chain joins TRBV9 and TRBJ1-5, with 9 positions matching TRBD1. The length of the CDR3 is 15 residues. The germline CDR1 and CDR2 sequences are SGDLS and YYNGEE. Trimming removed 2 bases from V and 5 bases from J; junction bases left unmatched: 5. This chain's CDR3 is CASSVGQGVYQPQHF. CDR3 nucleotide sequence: TGTGCCAGCAGCGTGGGACAGGGAGTTTATCAGCCCCAGCATTTT. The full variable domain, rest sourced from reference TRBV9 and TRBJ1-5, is DSGVTQTPKHLITATGQRVTLRCSPRSGDLSVYWYQQSLDQGLQFLIQYYNGEERAKGNILERFSAQQFPDLHSELNLSSLELGDSALYFCASSVGQGVYQPQHFGDGTRLSIL.

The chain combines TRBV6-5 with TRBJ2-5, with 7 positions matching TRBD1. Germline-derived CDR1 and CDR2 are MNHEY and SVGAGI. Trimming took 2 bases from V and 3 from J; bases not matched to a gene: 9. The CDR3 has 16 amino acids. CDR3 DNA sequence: TGTGCCAGCAGTTACGGAAGCACAGGGGAAAAAGAGACCCAGTACTTC. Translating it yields CASSYGSTGEKETQYF.

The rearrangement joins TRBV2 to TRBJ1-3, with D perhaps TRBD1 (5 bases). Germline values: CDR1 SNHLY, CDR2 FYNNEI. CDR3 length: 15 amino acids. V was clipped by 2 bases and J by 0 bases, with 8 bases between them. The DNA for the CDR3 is TGTGCCAGCAGTGAAACAGGATACTCTGGAAACACCATATATTTT. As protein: CASSETGYSGNTIYF.

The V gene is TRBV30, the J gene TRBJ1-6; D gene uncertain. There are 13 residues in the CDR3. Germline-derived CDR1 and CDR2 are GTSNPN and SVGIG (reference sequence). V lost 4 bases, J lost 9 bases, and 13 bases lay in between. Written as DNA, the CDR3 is TGTGCCTGGACCGGGGTTCTGGGTTCACCCCTCCACTTT. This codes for CAWTGVLGSPLHF.

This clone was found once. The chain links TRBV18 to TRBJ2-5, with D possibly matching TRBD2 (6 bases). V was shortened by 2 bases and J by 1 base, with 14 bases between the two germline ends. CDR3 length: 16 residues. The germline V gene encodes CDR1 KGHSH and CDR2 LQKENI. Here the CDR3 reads CASSPKVAGPQETQYF. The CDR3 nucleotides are TGTGCCAGCTCACCAAAGGTGGCGGGGCCCCAAGAGACCCAGTACTTC.

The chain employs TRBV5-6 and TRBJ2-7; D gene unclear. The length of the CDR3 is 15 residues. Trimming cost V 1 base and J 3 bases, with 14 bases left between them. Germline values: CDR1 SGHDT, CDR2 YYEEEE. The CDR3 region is CASSLLGPAVYEQYF. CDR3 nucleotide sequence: TGTGCCAGCAGCTTGCTGGGCCCCGCGGTCTACGAGCAGTACTTC.

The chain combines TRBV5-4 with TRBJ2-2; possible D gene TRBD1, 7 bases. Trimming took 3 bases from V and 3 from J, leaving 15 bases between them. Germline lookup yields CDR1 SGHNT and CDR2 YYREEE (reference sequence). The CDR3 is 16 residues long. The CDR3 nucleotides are TGTGCCAGCAGCTCCGATCCCAGGGGGGACACCGGGGAGCTGTTTTTT. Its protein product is CASSSDPRGDTGELFF. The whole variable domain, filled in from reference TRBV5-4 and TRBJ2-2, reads ETGVTQSPTHLIKTRGQQVTLRCSSQSGHNTVSWYQQALGQGPQFIFQYYREEENGRGNFPPRFSGLQFPNYSSELNVNALELDDSALYLCASSSDPRGDTGELFFGEGSRLTVL.

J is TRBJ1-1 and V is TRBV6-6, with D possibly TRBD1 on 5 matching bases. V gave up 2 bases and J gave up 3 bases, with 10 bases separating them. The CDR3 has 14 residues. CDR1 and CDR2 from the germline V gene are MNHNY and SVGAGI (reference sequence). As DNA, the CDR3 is TGTGCCAGCAGTTACGTCCAGGGCGACACTGAAGCTTTCTTT. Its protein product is CASSYVQGDTEAFF.

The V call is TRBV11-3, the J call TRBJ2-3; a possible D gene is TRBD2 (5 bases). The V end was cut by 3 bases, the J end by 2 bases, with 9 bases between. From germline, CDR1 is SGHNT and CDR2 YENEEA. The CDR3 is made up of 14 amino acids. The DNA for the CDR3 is TGTGCCAGCAGCTTGTCAGCGGTCACAGATACGCAGTATTTT. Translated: CASSLSAVTDTQYF.

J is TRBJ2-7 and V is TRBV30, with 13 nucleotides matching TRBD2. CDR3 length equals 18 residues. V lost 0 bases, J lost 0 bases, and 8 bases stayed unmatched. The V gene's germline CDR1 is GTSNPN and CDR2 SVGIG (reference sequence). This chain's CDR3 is CAWSVGWGTSGASYEQYF. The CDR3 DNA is TGTGCCTGGAGTGTCGGATGGGGGACTAGCGGGGCCTCCTACGAGCAGTACTTC.

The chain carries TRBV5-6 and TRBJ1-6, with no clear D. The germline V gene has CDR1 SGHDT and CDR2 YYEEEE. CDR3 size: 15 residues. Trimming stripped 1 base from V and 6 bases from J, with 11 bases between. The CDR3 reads CASSLSAGLNSPLHF. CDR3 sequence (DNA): TGTGCCAGCAGCTTGTCTGCGGGCCTTAATTCACCCCTCCACTTT.

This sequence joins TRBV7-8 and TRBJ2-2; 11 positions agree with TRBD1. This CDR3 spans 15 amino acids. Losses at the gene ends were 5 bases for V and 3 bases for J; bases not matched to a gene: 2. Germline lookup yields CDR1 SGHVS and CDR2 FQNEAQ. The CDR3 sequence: CASSRTGGYTGELFF. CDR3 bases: TGTGCCAGCAGCCGGACAGGGGGCTACACCGGGGAGCTGTTTTTT. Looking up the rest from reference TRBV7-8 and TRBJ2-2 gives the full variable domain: GAGVSQSPRYKVAKRGQDVALRCDPISGHVSLFWYQQALGQGPEFLTYFQNEAQLDKSGLPSDRFFAERPEGSVSTLKIQRTQQEDSAVYLCASSRTGGYTGELFFGEGSRLTVL.

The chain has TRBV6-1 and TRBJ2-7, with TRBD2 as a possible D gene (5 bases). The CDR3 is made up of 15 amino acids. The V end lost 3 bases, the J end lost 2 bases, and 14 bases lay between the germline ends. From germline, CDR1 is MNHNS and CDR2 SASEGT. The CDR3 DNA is TGTGCCAGCAGTGAGAGCAACCACGGGGCCTACGAGCAGTACTTC. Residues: CASSESNHGAYEQYF.

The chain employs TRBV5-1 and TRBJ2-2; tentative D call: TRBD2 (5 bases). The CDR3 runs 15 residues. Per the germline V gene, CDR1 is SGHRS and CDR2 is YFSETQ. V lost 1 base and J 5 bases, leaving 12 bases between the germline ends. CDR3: CASSLRRAETGELFF. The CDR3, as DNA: TGCGCCAGCAGCTTGAGGCGGGCCGAGACCGGGGAGCTGTTTTTT. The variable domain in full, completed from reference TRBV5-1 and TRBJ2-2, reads KAGVTQTPRYLIKTRGQQVTLSCSPISGHRSVSWYQQTPGQGLQFLFEYFSETQRNKGNFPGRFSGRQFSNSRSEMNVSTLELGDSALYLCASSLRRAETGELFFGEGSRLTVL.

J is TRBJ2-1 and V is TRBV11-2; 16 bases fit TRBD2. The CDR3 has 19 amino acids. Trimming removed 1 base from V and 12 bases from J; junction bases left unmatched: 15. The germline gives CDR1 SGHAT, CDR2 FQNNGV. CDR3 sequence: CASSLATGLAGGLIRRQFF. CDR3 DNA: TGTGCCAGCAGCTTAGCAACGGGACTAGCGGGGGGGCTTATCAGGCGGCAGTTCTTC.

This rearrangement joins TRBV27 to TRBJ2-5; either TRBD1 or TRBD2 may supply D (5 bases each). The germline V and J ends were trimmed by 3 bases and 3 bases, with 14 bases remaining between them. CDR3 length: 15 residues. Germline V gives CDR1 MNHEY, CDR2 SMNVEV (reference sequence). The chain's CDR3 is CASSFWGTPEETQYF. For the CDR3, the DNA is TGTGCCAGCAGTTTCTGGGGGACGCCCGAAGAGACCCAGTACTTC.